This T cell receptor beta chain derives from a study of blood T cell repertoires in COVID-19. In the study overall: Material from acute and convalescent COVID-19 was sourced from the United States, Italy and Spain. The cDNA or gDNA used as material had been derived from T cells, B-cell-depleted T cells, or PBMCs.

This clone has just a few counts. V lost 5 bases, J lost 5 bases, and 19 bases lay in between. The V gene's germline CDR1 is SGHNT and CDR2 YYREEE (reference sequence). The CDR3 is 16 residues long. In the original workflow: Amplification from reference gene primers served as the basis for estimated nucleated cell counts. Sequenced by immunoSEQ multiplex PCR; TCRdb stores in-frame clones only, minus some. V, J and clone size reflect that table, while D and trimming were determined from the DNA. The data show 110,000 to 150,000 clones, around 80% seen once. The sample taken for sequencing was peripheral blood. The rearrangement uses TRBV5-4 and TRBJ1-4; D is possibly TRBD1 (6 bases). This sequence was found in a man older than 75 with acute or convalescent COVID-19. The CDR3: CASSPGDANRNEKLFF. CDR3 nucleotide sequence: TGTGCCAGCAGTCCAGGGGACGCGAACCGGAATGAAAAACTGTTTTTT.